The T cell receptor (beta chain) under discussion was sequenced for a study of CD8+CD57+ T cells in acquired aplastic anemia. Study in general: An average of roughly 3 ug of DNA was obtained from sorted CD4+ and CD8+ cells.

Sequencing involved patients with CD8+CD57+ cell expansion previously shown by flow cytometry. V lost 5 bases, J lost 5 bases, and 12 bases lay in between. The germline gives CDR1 SEHNR, CDR2 FQNEAQ (reference sequence). The CDR3 runs 13 residues. Genomic DNA was employed as the template in profiling TCR beta VDJ and CDR3. TCRdb recomputed calls from the reads with MiXCR, one row per CDR3 protein. The table has about 180,000 distinct CDR3 sequences, roughly three fifths seen once; the top ten hold 42%. V and J are TRBV7-9 and TRBJ1-1; D is undetermined. The sequence was collected from a human donor with aplastic anemia. The sample comprised sorted CD4+, CD8+, or CD8+CD57+ T cells (not recorded which) from PBMCs. CDR3 residues: CASSPSEGTEAFF. The CDR3 DNA follows: TGTGCCAGCAGCCCCAGTGAAGGAACTGAAGCTTTCTTT.